The next 29 T cell receptor beta chains were all read from a single sample in a study of shared clonotypes between healthy human individuals. The data were produced by immunoSEQ multiplex PCR, yet TCRdb's version contains in-frame clones alone and is incomplete. The sample contains approximately 2,000,000 clones, approximately 90% of which appear only once. The specimen was naive CD4+ T cells from PBMCs. Regarding subset: CD45RA+ positively selected. The receptor source for this set is a man aged 18 to 35 in good health. Some clones in this sample may be carry-over from other donors' samples.

The chain uses TRBV6-5 and TRBJ2-7; TRBD1 matches at 7 bases. The CDR3 sequence is 13 residues long. The ends lost 1 base at V and 5 bases at J; junction bases unmatched: 2. Per germline, CDR1 MNHEY and CDR2 SVGAGI. The CDR3 DNA sequence: TGTGCCAGCAGTTACTACAGGGGCGACGAGCAGTACTTC. Translation: CASSYYRGDEQYF.

The rearrangement joins TRBV12-5 to TRBJ2-3, with D unclear. Trimming removed 5 bases from V and 0 bases from J, with 6 bases in between. The CDR3 runs to 13 residues. CDR1 and CDR2 (germline): LGHNT, FRNRAP. The CDR3 DNA reads as TGTGCTAGTGGTATCTCTAGCACAGATACGCAGTATTTT. Its protein product is CASGISSTDTQYF.

As DNA, the CDR3 is TGTGCCAGCCGCCGGGACAGAGCCCTTAATGAAAAACTGTTTTTT. Its translation is CASRRDRALNEKLFF. The rearrangement joins TRBV28 to TRBJ1-4; TRBD1 matches 7 bases. Germline CDR1 reads MDHEN; CDR2 reads SYDVKM. J was trimmed by 4 bases and V by 8 bases; bases with no gene match: 10. The CDR3 has 15 residues.

The J gene is TRBJ1-5, the V gene TRBV19; a weak D match, TRBD1 (5 bases). The CDR3 is 14 residues long. Germline V gene data show CDR1 as LNHDA and CDR2 as SQIVND (reference sequence). V was pared by 6 bases and J by 0 bases, with 9 bases between. CDR3 amino acids: CASSKGDSNQPQHF. The CDR3 DNA reads as TGTGCCAGTAGCAAAGGGGATAGCAATCAGCCCCAGCATTTT.

The genes are TRBV19 and TRBJ1-4, with 7 bases fitting TRBD1. J was trimmed by 0 bases and V by 4 bases; bases with no gene match: 11. Germline lookup yields CDR1 LNHDA and CDR2 SQIVND (reference sequence). The CDR3 has 18 residues. The DNA for the CDR3 is TGTGCCAGTAGTACGGTACCGGGACAGCCTGCAACTAATGAAAAACTGTTTTTT. Translation gives CASSTVPGQPATNEKLFF.

The CDR3 bases are TGTGCCAGCTCACCTTCGACAGGGGGAAACCCGCCGTTCTTC. Its translation is CASSPSTGGNPPFF. This chain connects TRBV18 to TRBJ2-1, with 9 bases aligning to TRBD1. Looked up from germline, CDR1 is KGHSH and CDR2 is LQKENI. This CDR3 contains 14 residues. Trimming took 3 bases from V and 15 from J; bases not matched to a gene: 12.

This chain links TRBV10-3 with TRBJ2-3; 7 positions match TRBD1. Trimming removed 6 bases from V and 4 bases from J; junction bases left unmatched: 4. The V gene's germline CDR1 is ENHRY and CDR2 SYGVKD. CDR3 size: 13 residues. The CDR3 is CAISRQGSDTQYF. The CDR3 nucleotides read TGTGCCATCAGCAGACAGGGTTCAGATACGCAGTATTTT.

The V call is TRBV11-3, the J call TRBJ2-7, with 7 bases lining up with TRBD1. This CDR3 has 16 residues. The germline CDR1 and CDR2 sequences are SGHNT and YENEEA. With 1 base clipped from V and 3 bases from J, the junction kept 9 bases outside the gene matches. In DNA, the CDR3 is TGTGCCAGCAGCTTAGCTCCACAGGGGCCATACTACGAGCAGTACTTC. Protein sequence: CASSLAPQGPYYEQYF. The full variable domain, in which reference TRBV11-3 and TRBJ2-7 provide the parts outside the CDR3, is EAGVVQSPRYKIIEKKQPVAFWCNPISGHNTLYWYLQNLGQGPELLIRYENEEAVDDSQLPKDRFSAERLKGVDSTLKIQPAELGDSAVYLCASSLAPQGPYYEQYFGPGTRLTVT.

J is TRBJ1-1 and V is TRBV4-1; D may be TRBD1 (5 bases). This CDR3 is built from 17 residues. CDR1 and CDR2 from the germline V gene are MGHRA and YSYEKL. The V gene lost 0 bases and the J gene lost 0 bases, with 14 bases spanning the gap. In nucleotides, the CDR3 is TGCGCCAGCAGCCAAGATGAGTGGTACAGGATGAACACTGAAGCTTTCTTT. It codes for CASSQDEWYRMNTEAFF.

The genes are TRBV30 and TRBJ1-1, with D tentatively TRBD1 (5 bases). Germline CDR1 GTSNPN, CDR2 SVGIG (reference sequence). Trimming removed 5 bases from V and 6 bases from J, with 16 bases in between. There are 13 residues in the CDR3. CDR3 protein: CAWGSQGGPEAFF. The CDR3 coding sequence is TGTGCCTGGGGATCCCAGGGCGGCCCTGAAGCTTTCTTT.

To note about this clone: Additional DNA sequences in this sample encode the identical CDR3. CDR3 in amino acids: CAISPGLAGGGTDTQYF. The DNA of the CDR3 is TGTGCCATCAGCCCGGGACTAGCGGGAGGCGGCACAGATACGCAGTATTTT. The V gene is TRBV10-3, the J gene TRBJ2-3; 15 nucleotides align to TRBD2. With V trimmed by 6 bases and J by 1 base, 5 bases remained unmatched. Germline CDR1 and CDR2: ENHRY and SYGVKD. The CDR3 totals 17 residues.

This clone came up a few times. This chain links TRBV25-1 with TRBJ1-1, with a possible D match to TRBD1 (5 bases). Germline V gives CDR1 MGHDK, CDR2 SYGVNS. V gave up 0 bases and J gave up 1 base, with 9 bases separating them. CDR3 length: 15 residues. CDR3 coding DNA: TGTGCCAGCAGTGAATACGGACACCCGAACACTGAAGCTTTCTTT. Its protein is CASSEYGHPNTEAFF.

The chain is built from TRBV19 and TRBJ1-2; D ambiguous. Trimming removed 4 bases from V and 3 bases from J, with 12 bases in between. Germline CDR1 reads LNHDA; CDR2 reads SQIVND (reference sequence). This CDR3 spans 14 amino acids. Here the CDR3 reads CASSRGGSHYGYTF. CDR3 sequence (DNA): TGTGCCAGTAGTAGGGGAGGATCCCACTATGGCTACACCTTC.

CDR3 protein: CATLSSAWETQYF. CDR3 nucleotide sequence: TGTGCCACCTTATCCAGCGCCTGGGAGACCCAGTACTTC. The chain is built from TRBV28 and TRBJ2-5, with no clear D. Trimming left V 10 bases short and J 5 bases short, with 17 bases between. Germline V CDR1 and CDR2: MDHEN, SYDVKM. The CDR3 has 13 amino acids. Combining the CDR3 with reference TRBV28 and TRBJ2-5 gives the whole variable domain DVKVTQSSRYLVKRTGEKVFLECVQDMDHENMFWYRQDPGLGLRLIYFSYDVKMKEKGDIPEGYSVSREKKERFSLILESASTNQTSMYLCATLSSAWETQYFGPGTRLLVL.

The chain combines TRBV27 with TRBJ2-7; possible D gene TRBD1, 7 bases. The CDR3 runs to 15 residues. Deletions cut 6 bases from V and 2 bases from J, with 17 bases between. Germline V gene lookup returns CDR1 MNHEY and CDR2 SMNVEV (reference sequence). In nucleotides, the CDR3 is TGTGCCAGCAGGGGGCGGACAGGCGGGGCCTACGAGCAGTACTTC. Protein: CASRGRTGGAYEQYF.

The V gene is TRBV5-1, the J gene TRBJ2-2, with 9 bases that match TRBD1. The J segment lost 3 bases and the V segment lost 4 bases, leaving 4 bases of the junction unmatched. Germline CDR1 is SGHRS and CDR2 is YFSETQ. This CDR3 is built from 15 residues. CDR3 sequence reads: CASSKTGGHTGELFF. The CDR3 DNA sequence: TGCGCCAGCAGCAAGACAGGGGGGCACACCGGGGAGCTGTTTTTT. Combining the CDR3 with reference TRBV5-1 and TRBJ2-2 gives the whole variable domain KAGVTQTPRYLIKTRGQQVTLSCSPISGHRSVSWYQQTPGQGLQFLFEYFSETQRNKGNFPGRFSGRQFSNSRSEMNVSTLELGDSALYLCASSKTGGHTGELFFGEGSRLTVL.

The rearrangement links TRBV9 to TRBJ2-3; TRBD2 matches 10 bases. V lost 4 bases and J lost 2; bases outside the gene matches: 10. CDR1 SGDLS and CDR2 YYNGEE come from the germline V gene. CDR3 size: 17 residues. CDR3 sequence reads: CASSSGGSGRATDTQYF. CDR3 DNA: TGTGCCAGCAGCTCGGGGGGGAGCGGGAGGGCCACAGATACGCAGTATTTT.

The rearrangement uses TRBV27 and TRBJ1-2; TRBD1 matches at 7 bases. From germline, CDR1 is MNHEY and CDR2 SMNVEV (reference sequence). V lost 0 bases to trimming and J lost 0 bases; unmatched junction nucleotides: 10. The CDR3 length is 18 residues. In DNA form, the CDR3 reads TGTGCCAGCAGTTTATCTTTTGGTCGGGACAGTTCTAACTATGGCTACACCTTC. Translation gives CASSLSFGRDSSNYGYTF.

The rearrangement links TRBV2 to TRBJ2-2; perhaps TRBD2 as D (5 bases). Germline CDR1 and CDR2: SNHLY and FYNNEI. With 6 bases removed from V and 4 bases from J, the gap between germline ends came to 9 bases. The CDR3 loop spans 13 amino acids. CDR3 nucleotides: TGTGCCAGCAGGGACTCCCCCACCGGGGAGCTGTTTTTT. Protein product: CASRDSPTGELFF.

As for this clone: This same CDR3 is encoded by further DNA sequences in the sample. The chain recombines TRBV18 with TRBJ1-2, with D possibly matching TRBD1 (6 bases). This CDR3 comprises 13 residues. From germline, CDR1 is KGHSH and CDR2 LQKENI. Trimming took 2 bases from V and 4 from J, leaving 8 bases between them. The DNA for the CDR3 is TGTGCCAGCTCACCAGACAGGACCTATGGCTACACCTTC. It yields the protein CASSPDRTYGYTF.

The rearrangement uses TRBV7-3 and TRBJ2-3; 8 bases line up with TRBD2. V lost 10 bases and J lost 2; bases outside the gene matches: 14. This CDR3 has 16 residues. Per the germline V gene, CDR1 is SGHTA and CDR2 is FQGTGA. In DNA, the CDR3 is TGTGCCACCGCCCCACTTGCGGGAGGCTTCACAGATACGCAGTATTTT. Protein sequence: CATAPLAGGFTDTQYF.

The V and J genes are TRBV19 and TRBJ2-7; 7 nucleotides line up with TRBD1. This CDR3 is 14 amino acids long. With V trimmed by 6 bases and J by 0 bases, 5 bases remained unmatched. Germline values: CDR1 LNHDA, CDR2 SQIVND (reference sequence). As DNA, the CDR3 is TGTGCCAGTAGCCTGGACAGGTACTCCTACGAGCAGTACTTC. It codes for CASSLDRYSYEQYF. Using reference TRBV19 and TRBJ2-7 for the parts outside the CDR3, the full variable domain is DGGITQSPKYLFRKEGQNVTLSCEQNLNHDAMYWYRQDPGQGLRLIYYSQIVNDFQKGDIAEGYSVSREKKESFPLTVTSAQKNPTAFYLCASSLDRYSYEQYFGPGTRLTVT.

The rearrangement uses TRBV27 and TRBJ1-6, with 9 bases aligning to TRBD1. The CDR3 spans 15 residues. V lost 5 bases, J lost 7 bases, and 6 bases stayed unmatched. Germline V gene data show CDR1 as MNHEY and CDR2 as SMNVEV (reference sequence). CDR3 nucleotide sequence: TGTGCCAGCAGTCCCCGGGACAGGGTCAATTCACCCCTCCACTTT. Translated: CASSPRDRVNSPLHF.

For this clone: Other DNA sequences in the same sample also yield this CDR3. J is TRBJ2-3 and V is TRBV5-1; 8 bases agree with TRBD1. The germline V gene encodes CDR1 SGHRS and CDR2 YFSETQ. This CDR3 contains 14 residues. Losses at the gene ends were 3 bases for V and 4 bases for J; bases not matched to a gene: 4. The DNA of the CDR3 is TGCGCCAGCAGCTCACAGGGGGGAGCAGATACGCAGTATTTT. The encoded protein is CASSSQGGADTQYF. Drawing the rest from reference TRBV5-1 and TRBJ2-3, the complete variable domain is KAGVTQTPRYLIKTRGQQVTLSCSPISGHRSVSWYQQTPGQGLQFLFEYFSETQRNKGNFPGRFSGRQFSNSRSEMNVSTLELGDSALYLCASSSQGGADTQYFGPGTRLTVL.

The J gene is TRBJ2-3, the V gene TRBV12-5, with 7 bases identical to TRBD2. Trimming cost V 4 bases and J 6 bases; bases outside gene matches: 7. The germline CDR1 and CDR2 sequences are LGHNT and FRNRAP. This CDR3 has 14 residues. The CDR3 reads CASGSAGPGDTQYF. Written as DNA, the CDR3 is TGTGCTAGTGGTTCAGCGGGACCGGGGGATACGCAGTATTTT.

V usage is TRBV10-1 and J usage is TRBJ2-7, with 10 positions matching TRBD2. The CDR3 is made up of 16 amino acids. Germline values: CDR1 WNHNN, CDR2 SYGVQD (reference sequence). The J segment lost 3 bases and the V segment lost 3 bases, leaving 8 bases of the junction unmatched. The CDR3 is CASSDLRTSGRYEQYF. DNA for the CDR3: TGCGCCAGCAGTGATCTGCGGACTAGCGGACGCTACGAGCAGTACTTC.

CDR3 in amino acids: CASSLGQGAGETQYF. The CDR3 DNA is TGTGCCAGCAGTCTAGGACAGGGGGCGGGGGAGACCCAGTACTTC. The chain uses TRBV2 and TRBJ2-5, with 11 positions matching TRBD1. The CDR3 contains 15 residues. The germline V gene encodes CDR1 SNHLY and CDR2 FYNNEI. With 5 bases clipped from V and 5 bases from J, the junction kept 7 bases outside the gene matches.

In its sample, this clone was seen once. This sequence joins TRBV2 and TRBJ2-7, with a tentative D call TRBD2 (6 bases). CDR3 size: 15 residues. V dropped 4 bases and J dropped 1 base, with 14 bases sitting between them. Germline V gene sequence: CDR1 SNHLY, CDR2 FYNNEI. Written as DNA, the CDR3 is TGTGCCAGCAGTGTTACCGGGACTGTTTCCTACGAGCAGTACTTC. Amino acid sequence: CASSVTGTVSYEQYF.

The chain recombines TRBV18 with TRBJ2-5, with unresolved D. Germline CDR1 KGHSH, CDR2 LQKENI. V lost 3 bases and J lost 3, with 8 bases in between. The CDR3 runs 13 residues. The CDR3 here is CASSPTQEETQYF. CDR3 nucleotides: TGTGCCAGCTCACCCACCCAGGAAGAGACCCAGTACTTC.